The 18 T cell receptor beta chains given below trace back to one sample, sequenced in a study of neurological immune-mediated disorders. Via MiXCR, TCRdb re-called the 5' RACE reads, giving one row per CDR3 protein. Of under 80,000 distinct CDR3 sequences in the sample, about 9.4% were seen once. The material sequenced was PBMCs. These receptors originate from a man aged 50 or older in good health.

Many counts were recorded for this clonotype. V and J are TRBV10-3 and TRBJ1-2; TRBD1 agrees at 8 bases. The CDR3 runs 13 residues. CDR1 and CDR2 from the germline V gene are ENHRY and SYGVKD. After removal of 5 bases from V and 3 bases from J, the junction contained 2 bases not matched to a gene. CDR3 sequence: CAISPDRDYGYTF. CDR3 bases: TGTGCCATCAGTCCGGACAGGGACTATGGCTACACCTTC.

The chain couples TRBV5-1 to TRBJ2-1, with a possible D match to TRBD2 (6 bases). The germline V gene has CDR1 SGHRS and CDR2 YFSETQ. Trimming shortened V by 4 bases and J by 5 bases, and 13 bases separated the two germline ends. The CDR3 has 14 residues. DNA for the CDR3: TGCGCCAGCAGCGACGGGGGAATACACAATGAGCAGTTCTTC. Residues: CASSDGGIHNEQFF.

This clonotype has a count of ten or more. The chain recombines TRBV6-6 with TRBJ2-5, with TRBD2 identical over 7 bases. CDR1 is MNHNY, CDR2 SVGAGI, per germline (reference sequence). This CDR3 spans 17 amino acids. Trimming removed 5 bases from V and 5 bases from J; junction bases left unmatched: 17. As DNA, the CDR3 is TGTGCCAGCAGTCAACCCTTCGGGCGGAAGGGAGGGGAGACCCAGTACTTC. Protein sequence: CASSQPFGRKGGETQYF.

V and J are TRBV3-1 and TRBJ1-5; D gene ambiguous. Trimming took 0 bases from V and 7 from J, leaving 10 bases between them. Per germline, CDR1 LGHDT and CDR2 YNNKEL (reference sequence). The CDR3 is made up of 14 amino acids. The CDR3 loop is CASSQDDGVQPQHF. CDR3 DNA: TGTGCCAGCAGCCAAGATGACGGGGTGCAGCCCCAGCATTTT.

This clonotype was counted ten times or more. The V and J genes are TRBV20-1 and TRBJ2-1, with 10 positions matching TRBD2. V shed 5 bases, J shed 8 bases, and the junction held 6 bases outside the gene matches. Germline loops: CDR1 DFQATT, CDR2 SNEGSKA (reference sequence). The CDR3 is 13 amino acids. This chain's CDR3 is CSAFPSGRDEQFF. DNA of the CDR3: TGCAGTGCTTTTCCTAGCGGGAGAGATGAGCAGTTCTTC.

The rearrangement joins TRBV6-1 to TRBJ2-1, with 11 bases identical to TRBD1. V shed 2 bases, J shed 7 bases, and the junction held 10 bases outside the gene matches. The CDR3 is 17 residues long. The V gene's germline CDR1 is MNHNS and CDR2 SASEGT. CDR3 in DNA: TGTGCCAGCAGTGAACAAGGTCGGACAGGGGGCTTTAATGAGCAGTTCTTC. Protein product: CASSEQGRTGGFNEQFF.

The sample holds many counts of this clonotype. The rearrangement links TRBV7-2 to TRBJ2-6; D ambiguous. This CDR3 has 16 amino acids. Between the trimmed V and J ends, which lost 3 bases and 0 bases, there was a span of 9 bases. The germline V gene encodes CDR1 SGHTA and CDR2 FQGNSA. The CDR3 coding sequence is TGTGCCAGCAGCTTTAACCCCCCCTCTGGGGCCAACGTCCTGACTTTC. This gives the protein CASSFNPPSGANVLTF.

In its sample, this clonotype was seen many times. The genes are TRBV5-1 and TRBJ2-1; D is ambiguous. The CDR3 consists of 15 residues. Per the germline V gene, CDR1 is SGHRS and CDR2 is YFSETQ. V gave up 4 bases and J gave up 7 bases, with 18 bases separating them. The CDR3 bases are TGCGCCAGCAGCATGGATATTACTCGGCGGAATGAGCAGTTCTTC. Amino acid sequence: CASSMDITRRNEQFF. The variable domain in full, completed from reference TRBV5-1 and TRBJ2-1, reads KAGVTQTPRYLIKTRGQQVTLSCSPISGHRSVSWYQQTPGQGLQFLFEYFSETQRNKGNFPGRFSGRQFSNSRSEMNVSTLELGDSALYLCASSMDITRRNEQFFGPGTRLTVL.

There are many counts of this clonotype. The V and J genes are TRBV5-1 and TRBJ2-1; D remains unclear. Per germline, CDR1 SGHRS and CDR2 YFSETQ. The CDR3 contains 14 residues. V was cut by 4 bases and J by 0 bases, with 8 bases left in between. The CDR3 DNA is TGCGCCAGCAGCCCGGCTAGCTCCTACAATGAGCAGTTCTTC. It specifies CASSPASSYNEQFF.

This clonotype was counted at least ten times. CDR3 bases: TGTGCCAGCAGTTTCACTAGCGGCGGGGAGCTGTTTTTT. It encodes CASSFTSGGELFF. The chain combines TRBV12-3 or TRBV12-4 with TRBJ2-2, with 8 bases identical to TRBD2. There are 13 residues in the CDR3. V was clipped by 3 bases and J by 7 bases; unmatched bases: 1.

Many counts were recorded for this clonotype. The CDR3 DNA is TGTGCCACCAGCAGAGATCAAAGGGGTTCTGGGGCCAACGTCCTGACTTTC. Protein product: CATSRDQRGSGANVLTF. The chain links TRBV15 to TRBJ2-6; the D gene is possibly TRBD1 (5 bases). In germline, CDR1 is LNHNV, CDR2 YYDKDF (reference sequence). The CDR3 totals 17 residues. Trimming took 0 bases from V and 1 from J, leaving 10 bases between them.

This clonotype came up many times. The chain couples TRBV5-1 to TRBJ2-1, with D perhaps matching TRBD1 (6 bases). Trimming pared 2 bases from V and 8 bases from J, leaving 11 bases between. Germline CDR1 and CDR2: SGHRS and YFSETQ. This CDR3 contains 13 residues. The CDR3 DNA sequence: TGCGCCAGCAGCTTACAGGGTCGGGATGAGCAGTTCTTC. Its protein product is CASSLQGRDEQFF.

This clonotype has only a few counts. The rearrangement uses TRBV28 and TRBJ1-5, with 7 bases aligning to TRBD1. CDR1 and CDR2 from the germline V gene are MDHEN and SYDVKM. The CDR3 contains 13 residues. CDR3 in amino acids: CATIWRGLRPQHF. The DNA for the CDR3 is TGTGCTACCATATGGAGGGGGCTTAGGCCCCAGCATTTT.

The chain has TRBV20-1 and TRBJ2-5, with TRBD2 matching 13 bases. Trimming removed 0 bases from V and 5 bases from J; junction bases left unmatched: 3. Germline assignment: CDR1 DFQATT and CDR2 SNEGSKA (reference sequence). The CDR3 runs 15 residues. The CDR3 bases are TGCAGTGCTAGAGAGACTAGCGGGAGGTTGGAGACCCAGTACTTC. Translation gives CSARETSGRLETQYF.

This clonotype was observed many times. The CDR3 sequence is CASSESETGLGTDTQYF. CDR3 coding DNA: TGCGCCAGCAGTGAGTCGGAGACAGGACTAGGCACAGATACGCAGTATTTT. The chain recombines TRBV10-2 with TRBJ2-3; possible D gene TRBD2, 7 bases. Germline V gene lookup returns CDR1 WSHSY and CDR2 SAAADI. The CDR3 is 17 amino acids. Between the trimmed V and J ends, which lost 0 bases and 1 base, there was a span of 14 bases.

In this sample, this clonotype turned up many times. This chain joins TRBV4-2 and TRBJ2-7, with D uncertain. Germline V gene sequence: CDR1 LGHNA, CDR2 YNFKEQ. This CDR3 has 14 residues. Trimming stripped 1 base from V and 0 bases from J, with 7 bases between. The CDR3 protein is CASSQGRSSYEQYF. In DNA form, the CDR3 reads TGTGCCAGCAGCCAAGGACGGAGCTCCTACGAGCAGTACTTC.

This clonotype showed up many times. J is TRBJ2-1 and V is TRBV7-6; 11 bases are shared with TRBD2. V trimming: 5 bases; J trimming: 1 base; junction bases outside the gene matches: 4. The CDR3 is 16 residues long. Germline CDR1 and CDR2: SGHVS and FNYEAQ. The CDR3 sequence is CASSVTSGTSYNEQFF. The CDR3 bases are TGTGCCAGCAGCGTGACTAGCGGGACGTCCTACAATGAGCAGTTCTTC.

At least ten counts were recorded for this clonotype. The V and J genes are TRBV5-1 and TRBJ1-2; D call uncertain. The CDR3 covers 14 residues. The V gene lost 4 bases and the J gene lost 3 bases, with 13 bases spanning the gap. In germline, CDR1 is SGHRS, CDR2 YFSETQ. As DNA, the CDR3 is TGCGCCAGCAGCCCCCAAGGGTCCCACTATGGCTACACCTTC. This gives the protein CASSPQGSHYGYTF.